This TCR beta chain was profiled in a study of Ad26.COV2.S vaccination and SARS-CoV-2 variants. Whole-study findings and limits: It was reported that spike-specific CD8+ and CD4+ T cell responses were substantially broad after vaccination. Measures of TCR breadth and depth may have fallen short of total T cell responses. Recipients of vaccine and of placebo showed similar breadth of their non-spike TCR repertoires. Those who received the vaccine showed greater spike-specific TCR breadth than those given placebo.

A note on this clone: Its specificity is not known. An end of the junction does not agree with germline; a read error may underlie this.

Here immunoSEQ multiplex PCR was the method, and the copy in TCRdb shows in-frame clones only, minus some. The data show over 110,000 clones, 75% to 90% seen once. Germline values: CDR1 MDHEN, CDR2 SYDVKM. The CDR3 runs to 11 residues. The sequence derives from a human donor who had recovered from COVID-19. The rearrangement joins TRBV28 to TRBJ2-5; D gene uncertain. The sample here was peripheral blood, taken after recovery from COVID-19. The CDR3 protein is CASSQQATQYF. In DNA form, the CDR3 reads TGTGCCAGCAGTCAACAAGCGACCCAGTACTTC.